The rows below give T cell receptor beta chains drawn from one sample of a study of blood T cells in healthy people across ages. TCRdb fed the 5' RACE reads into MiXCR, producing one record per CDR3 protein. This sample has some 890,000 distinct CDR3 sequences, with under 35% found just once. A further study also used this sample, focusing on T cells of mothers and their children.

What was sequenced was blood. All receptors derive from a woman in her forties in good health. Both conserved end residues are part of each CDR3. The D gene is left open where the match is weak. The listing skips clone size in some rows; elsewhere it reads once, few, many or a size class.

NA	NA	TRBV28	TRBJ2-1	CASSLSQDDNEQFF	TGTGCCAGCAGTCTGTCCCAGGACGACAATGAGCAGTTCTTC
NA	NA	TRBV4-1	TRBJ1-1	CASSGQFGTEAFF	TGCGCCAGCAGCGGACAGTTCGGCACTGAAGCTTTCTTT
NA	few	TRBV5-5	TRBJ2-6	CASSLGETGANVLTF	TGTGCCAGCAGCTTGGGGGAAACTGGGGCCAACGTCCTGACTTTC
TRBD2	few	TRBV2	TRBJ2-5	CASSDFVISGGRETQYF	TGTGCCAGCAGTGATTTCGTAATTTCGGGGGGGCGAGAGACCCAGTACTTC
TRBD1	NA	TRBV15	TRBJ2-1	CATSSLSDRGAMHEQFF	TGTGCCACCAGCAGCCTGTCCGACAGGGGGGCGATGCATGAGCAGTTCTTC
NA	NA	TRBV3-1	TRBJ1-2	CASSQDPVANYGYTF	TGTGCCAGCAGCCAAGACCCCGTAGCTAACTATGGCTACACCTTC
NA	NA	TRBV4-1	TRBJ1-2	CASSQDGRVAGYTF	TGCGCCAGCAGCCAAGATGGCAGGGTGGCTGGCTACACCTTC
TRBD1	NA	TRBV11-1	TRBJ2-1	CASSRTGGGYNEQFF	TGCGCCAGCAGCCGAACAGGGGGCGGATACAATGAGCAGTTCTTC
TRBD2	NA	TRBV3-1	TRBJ2-7	CASSRRGGHNHLWQYF	TGTGCCAGCAGCCGTCGGGGGGGCCATAATCACCTTTGGCAGTACTTC
NA	NA	TRBV4-3	TRBJ2-3	CASSLMSGDAKGTQYF	TGCGCCAGCAGCCTCATGTCCGGGGACGCCAAAGGGACGCAGTATTTT
NA	NA	TRBV9	TRBJ1-2	CASSVGGGSYGYTF	TGTGCCAGCAGCGTAGGCGGGGGAAGCTACGGCTACACCTTC